The rows below give T cell receptor beta chains drawn from one sample of a study of cytomegalovirus exposure and HLA in healthy donors. The method was immunoSEQ multiplex PCR; TCRdb's version includes in-frame clones alone and lacks a portion of them. The table shows 130,000 or so clones, with 75% to 80% occurring only once. The sample comprised PBMCs. These receptors were taken from a female donor in good health and CMV-seronegative. The CDR3 runs from the conserved cysteine through the conserved F or W. Fields, in order: D gene, clone size, V gene, J gene, CDR3 DNA, CDR3 protein. The D gene is left open where the match is weak. Only part of the rows carry a size: once, few, many, or a class if the clone is expanded.

NA	NA	TRBV19	TRBJ1-1	TGTGCCAGTAGTTGGGCCCTGAACACTGAAGCTTTCTTT	CASSWALNTEAFF
TRBD2	NA	TRBV15	TRBJ2-3	TGTGCCACCAGTTTTACTCCGCCGGGACTAGCGGGGGGGGCCTCTAGCACAGATACGCAGTATTTT	CATSFTPPGLAGGASSTDTQYF
TRBD1	NA	TRBV5-5	TRBJ2-6	TGTGCCAGCAGCTCGACAGGGGCTGGGGCCAACGTCCTGACTTTC	CASSSTGAGANVLTF
NA	few	TRBV9	TRBJ1-2	TGTGCCAGCAGCGAATCCCTCGGGACAACAAAAAACTATGGCTACACCTTC	CASSESLGTTKNYGYTF
TRBD1	NA	TRBV19	TRBJ2-5	TGTGCCAGTAATCCCGGGACAGGGGGCGAGACCCAGTACTTC	CASNPGTGGETQYF
TRBD2	NA	TRBV19	TRBJ2-1	TGTGCCAGTAGTTTCGGCGGGGGGTCCAGGGGTGAGCAGTTCTTC	CASSFGGGSRGEQFF
TRBD1	NA	TRBV5-1	TRBJ2-7	TGCGCCAGCAGCGACAGGGTAACGGATTCCGAGCAGTACTTC	CASSDRVTDSEQYF
TRBD1	NA	TRBV6-1	TRBJ2-5	TGTGCCAGCAGTGAGCTTACAGGGGGCGCAGAGACCCAGTACTTC	CASSELTGGAETQYF
TRBD2	NA	TRBV28	TRBJ2-7	TGTGCCAGCAGTGGGGGACTAGGCAGGAACTACGAGCAGTACTTC	CASSGGLGRNYEQYF
TRBD2	NA	TRBV11-2	TRBJ2-1	TGTGCCAGCAGCGTCTATTTGGGGGGGAATGAGCAGTTCTTC	CASSVYLGGNEQFF
TRBD1	NA	TRBV6-5	TRBJ1-1	TGTGCCAGCAGTTTACCACAGGGGGTACATACTGAAGCTTTCTTT	CASSLPQGVHTEAFF
NA	NA	TRBV10-2	TRBJ1-1	TGCGCCAGCAGTGAAGGAGTCCAGCAGGGGGAAGCTTTCTTT	CASSEGVQQGEAFF
NA	NA	TRBV19	TRBJ2-7	TGTGCCAGTAGCCCTATGACTCCGGGCTACGAGCAGTACTTC	CASSPMTPGYEQYF
TRBD1	NA	TRBV9	TRBJ1-1	TGTGCCAGCAGCGTAGCCCTCGGACAGGCTGAAGCTTTCTTT	CASSVALGQAEAFF
TRBD1	few	TRBV11-3	TRBJ1-1	TGTGCCAGCAGACGGACAGGGGCTCTACGGACTGAAGCTTTCTTT	CASRRTGALRTEAFF
NA	NA	TRBV7-3	TRBJ1-4	TGTGCCAGCAGCTCACAAGCAACTAATGAAAAACTGTTTTTT	CASSSQATNEKLFF
TRBD1	NA	TRBV19	TRBJ2-7	TGTGCCAGTAGTCCGGGACAGATTAGATACGAGCAGTACTTC	CASSPGQIRYEQYF
TRBD2	few	TRBV7-9	TRBJ2-3	TGTGCCAGCAGCTTAGCACGGCGACTAGCTGAGCCAGATACGCAGTATTTT	CASSLARRLAEPDTQYF
NA	NA	TRBV9	TRBJ1-4	TGTGCCAGCAACGCCGCTGGGAGGGTGGGCGAAAAACTGTTTTTT	CASNAAGRVGEKLFF
TRBD1	NA	TRBV6-6	TRBJ1-3	TGTGCCAGCAGTCCGGACAGGCCCGGGGGAAACACCATATATTTT	CASSPDRPGGNTIYF
NA	few	TRBV10-3	TRBJ1-1	TGTGCCATCAGTGCTCGTCAGACAGAGGCCACTGAAGCTTTCTTT	CAISARQTEATEAFF
TRBD1	NA	TRBV5-4	TRBJ2-5	TGTGCCAGCAGCTTAGGTTGGACAGGGAATCAAGAGACCCAGTACTTC	CASSLGWTGNQETQYF
NA	NA	TRBV7-6	TRBJ2-3	TGTGCCAGCAGCTCCACTAGTAGCGGATTAACAACAGATACGCAGTATTTT	CASSSTSSGLTTDTQYF
TRBD1	NA	TRBV5-1	TRBJ1-2	TGCGCCAGCAGCCCGGGACAGGGTTATGGCTACACCTTC	CASSPGQGYGYTF
TRBD1	NA	TRBV18	TRBJ2-5	TGTGCCAGCTCACAACGAATTCTACAGGGGGCTGAGGAGACCCAGTACTTC	CASSQRILQGAEETQYF
NA	few	TRBV9	TRBJ2-2	TGTGCCAGCAGCGTTCACCTTCAGGGAGGTCCCGGGGAGCTGTTTTTT	CASSVHLQGGPGELFF
NA	NA	TRBV9	TRBJ2-1	TGTGCCAGCAGCGTCACCGGGAGTTTCTACAATGAGCAGTTCTTC	CASSVTGSFYNEQFF
NA	NA	TRBV6-6	TRBJ1-4	TGTGCCAGCAGGGATCAGGGGGAAAAACTGTTTTTT	CASRDQGEKLFF
TRBD2	NA	TRBV7-8	TRBJ2-7	TGTGCCAGCAGCTTCGAGCGGGAGAGTCTCTACGAGCAGTACTTC	CASSFERESLYEQYF
TRBD2	NA	TRBV5-1	TRBJ2-5	TGCGCCAGCAGCTTGTTAAGCGGGGGGTACCAAGAGACCCAGTACTTC	CASSLLSGGYQETQYF
TRBD1	NA	TRBV5-6	TRBJ2-6	TGTGCCAGCAGCACCACAGGGGGCTTGGGCTCTGGGGCCAACGTCCTGACTTTC	CASSTTGGLGSGANVLTF
TRBD1	NA	TRBV27	TRBJ1-2	TGTGCCAGCAGGGGAACAGGGGCCTCTACCCATGGCTACACCTTC	CASRGTGASTHGYTF
NA	NA	TRBV6-1	TRBJ1-4	TGTGCCAGCAGCGCCGGGACAAACAGCGGAAAACTGTTTTTT	CASSAGTNSGKLFF
NA	NA	TRBV15	TRBJ1-3	TGTGCCACCAGCCACCCCGGACGGGACTCTGGAAACACCATATATTTT	CATSHPGRDSGNTIYF
NA	NA	TRBV30	TRBJ1-5	TGTGCCTTCTCGACAGGACTCTATAGCAATCAGCCCCAGCATTTT	CAFSTGLYSNQPQHF
TRBD1	NA	TRBV6-1	TRBJ2-7	TGTGCCAGCAGTGATGGACAGGGGTCCTACGAGCAGTACTTC	CASSDGQGSYEQYF